Each of the 24 T cell receptor beta chains below was sequenced from the same sample in a study of early T cells in non-severe SARS-CoV-2 infection. A single record per CDR3 protein comes from TCRdb applying MiXCR to the 5' RACE reads. The repertoire holds about 42,000 distinct CDR3 sequences, with 6% to 7.5% as singletons. Material: whole blood. The receptors stem from an adult who was a healthcare worker with PCR-confirmed SARS-CoV-2 infection or an uninfected control (not recorded which).

This clonotype has just a few counts. The chain links TRBV20-1 to TRBJ1-6; 7 bases agree with TRBD1. Germline V gives CDR1 DFQATT, CDR2 SNEGSKA (reference sequence). The CDR3 runs to 16 residues. Germline trimming cut 4 bases from V and 0 bases from J; bases unmatched to any gene: 6. The CDR3 reads CSATPGGSSYNSPLHF. CDR3 nucleotides: TGCAGTGCTACCCCAGGGGGAAGCTCCTATAATTCACCCCTCCACTTT.

The V and J genes are TRBV2 and TRBJ1-5, with unresolved D. The germline V gene encodes CDR1 SNHLY and CDR2 FYNNEI. V was pared by 4 bases and J by 0 bases, with 10 bases between. There are 15 residues in the CDR3. For the CDR3, the DNA is TGTGCCAGCAGTGCTTACGGGAGTAGCAATCAGCCCCAGCATTTT. Translation: CASSAYGSSNQPQHF.

This sequence joins TRBV20-1 and TRBJ1-1; D not certain. Germline V lookup: CDR1 DFQATT, CDR2 SNEGSKA (reference sequence). The CDR3 length is 13 residues. V was cut by 3 bases and J by 1 base, with 9 bases left in between. In DNA, the CDR3 is TGCAGTGCTAGGGGTCAGCGGAACACTGAAGCTTTCTTT. It yields the protein CSARGQRNTEAFF.

Regarding this clonotype: A single base separates this from a much larger clone, so it may be a read error. The V gene is TRBV7-2, the J gene TRBJ1-4; tentatively, D is TRBD1 (5 bases). This CDR3 has 14 residues. Germline V CDR1 and CDR2: SGHTA, FQGNSA. In DNA form, the CDR3 reads TGTGTCAGCAGCTTAGCGGGGGAGGGTGAAAAACTGTTTTTT. Translating it yields CVSSLAGEGEKLFF.

The chain couples TRBV4-3 to TRBJ2-5; no reliable D call. Germline V gene sequence: CDR1 LGHNA, CDR2 YSLEER. The CDR3 length is 15 residues. Trimming cost V 3 bases and J 1 base, with 12 bases left between them. CDR3 in amino acids: CASSQAPDGQETQYF. DNA of the CDR3: TGCGCCAGCAGCCAGGCCCCGGACGGCCAAGAGACCCAGTACTTC.

J is TRBJ1-5 and V is TRBV29-1, with D tentatively TRBD1 (5 bases). Germline V gives CDR1 SQVTM, CDR2 ANQGSEA. The CDR3 length is 13 residues. Between the trimmed V and J ends, which lost 6 bases and 3 bases, there was a span of 12 bases. CDR3 loop: CSVPSGDNQPQHF. The CDR3, as DNA: TGCAGCGTCCCATCGGGGGACAATCAGCCCCAGCATTTT.

This clonotype was seen at least ten times. The V and J genes are TRBV3-1 and TRBJ1-6; 7 positions agree with TRBD1. The trim removed 8 bases at V and 5 bases at J, leaving 3 bases unmatched. There are 13 residues in the CDR3. Germline CDR1 LGHDT, CDR2 YNNKEL (reference sequence). The CDR3 sequence: CASSGQNNSPLHF. The CDR3 coding sequence is TGTGCCAGCTCGGGACAGAATAATTCACCCCTCCACTTT.

This clonotype has a handful of counts. The CDR3 region has the DNA TGTGCCAGCAGTTTAAGACAGGGGATGCAGCCCCAGCATTTT. Translation gives CASSLRQGMQPQHF. The rearrangement links TRBV27 to TRBJ1-5, with 8 nucleotides matching TRBD1. V shed 2 bases, J shed 7 bases, and the junction held 4 bases outside the gene matches. In germline, CDR1 is MNHEY, CDR2 SMNVEV (reference sequence). This CDR3 is 14 amino acids long.

The chain uses TRBV6-2 or TRBV6-3 and TRBJ2-2; TRBD1 aligns across 8 bases. The germline V gene encodes CDR1 MNHEY and CDR2 SVGEGT. Unmatched junction bases numbered 7, after V lost 6 bases and J lost 4 bases. The CDR3 totals 15 residues. CDR3 amino acids: CASSPQGAGTGELFF. DNA of the CDR3: TGTGCCAGCAGCCCCCAGGGGGCGGGCACCGGGGAGCTGTTTTTT.

Only a few counts were recorded for this clonotype. The chain uses TRBV27 and TRBJ1-1, with 9 bases lining up with TRBD1. This CDR3 region has 16 residues. Germline values: CDR1 MNHEY, CDR2 SMNVEV (reference sequence). V trimming: 8 bases; J trimming: 4 bases; junction bases outside the gene matches: 14. The CDR3 region has the DNA TGTGCCAGCCGTGCCGGGACAGGGTTCTACCGCACTGAAGCTTTCTTT. Translated, it gives CASRAGTGFYRTEAFF.

This clonotype was found many times. The V and J genes are TRBV19 and TRBJ2-3; D may correspond to TRBD1 or TRBD2 (5 bases each). This CDR3 has 13 residues. Germline values: CDR1 LNHDA, CDR2 SQIVND (reference sequence). The V gene lost 5 bases and the J gene lost 5 bases, with 11 bases spanning the gap. The DNA for the CDR3 is TGTGCCAGTAGTGACGGGGCTGGAGATACGCAGTATTTT. This translates into CASSDGAGDTQYF.

This clonotype was detected many times. The rearrangement uses TRBV18 and TRBJ1-1; 10 nucleotides agree with TRBD1. With 6 bases clipped from V and 11 bases from J, the junction kept 3 bases outside the gene matches. Germline CDR1 is KGHSH and CDR2 is LQKENI. This CDR3 is built from 11 residues. The CDR3 here is CASSRQGAAFF. Here the CDR3 DNA reads TGTGCCAGCTCTCGACAGGGGGCTGCTTTCTTT.

Notes on this clonotype: It may be a read error: a sequence one base away is much more abundant. V is TRBV6-4 and J is TRBJ1-2; D unclear. This CDR3 spans 11 amino acids. Per germline, CDR1 MRHNA and CDR2 SNTAGT. The CDR3 DNA sequence: TGTGCCAGCAGGGACTCCTATGGCTACACCTTC. The encoded protein is CASRDSYGYTF.

The rearrangement links TRBV21-1 to TRBJ1-6. TRBV21-1 is recorded as a pseudogene. The length of the CDR3 is 15 residues. CDR3 region: CASSPRTALNSPLHF. The CDR3 DNA follows: TGTGCCAGCAGCCCCCGAACAGCCCTTAATTCACCCCTCCACTTT.

The V call is TRBV12-3 or TRBV12-4, the J call TRBJ1-2, with D possibly matching TRBD1 (5 bases). The V gene lost 2 bases and the J gene lost 2 bases, with 12 bases spanning the gap. The CDR3 consists of 15 residues. This chain's CDR3 is CASSLMGRMNYGYTF. The CDR3 DNA reads TGTGCCAGCAGTTTAATGGGACGGATGAACTATGGCTACACCTTC.

The rearrangement uses TRBV6-2 or TRBV6-3 and TRBJ2-7, with D possibly being TRBD2 (5 bases). Germline V gene lookup returns CDR1 MNHEY and CDR2 SVGEGT. The CDR3 is 13 amino acids. V lost 7 bases, J lost 7 bases, and 17 bases lay in between. CDR3 sequence: CASKAGPPWEQYF. The CDR3 DNA follows: TGTGCCAGCAAGGCGGGCCCTCCTTGGGAGCAGTACTTC.

There are many counts of this clonotype. The genes are TRBV7-6 and TRBJ2-2; 9 bases agree with TRBD2. In germline, CDR1 is SGHVS, CDR2 FNYEAQ. There are 16 residues in the CDR3. After removal of 3 bases from V and 6 bases from J, the junction contained 8 bases not matched to a gene. The CDR3 protein is CASSFILAGPAGELFF. The DNA for the CDR3 is TGTGCCAGCAGCTTTATCCTAGCGGGGCCTGCCGGGGAGCTGTTTTTT.

This clonotype was observed a handful of times. The V and J genes are TRBV4-1 and TRBJ1-5, with D perhaps matching TRBD1 (5 bases). This CDR3 spans 14 amino acids. Germline loops: CDR1 MGHRA, CDR2 YSYEKL. V dropped 4 bases and J dropped 7 bases, with 14 bases sitting between them. The DNA for the CDR3 is TGCGCCAGCAGCCCGGGACGCTTGGGGCAGCCCCAGCATTTT. This encodes CASSPGRLGQPQHF.

This clonotype is judged medium-sized (0.01 to 0.1%). This chain connects TRBV4-1 to TRBJ1-6, with a weak D call TRBD1 (6 bases). This CDR3 is built from 17 residues. Trimming pared 0 bases from V and 7 bases from J, leaving 16 bases between. Germline CDR1 and CDR2: MGHRA and YSYEKL. The CDR3 here is CASSQDRQGSKNSPLHF. The CDR3 DNA follows: TGCGCCAGCAGCCAAGATCGGCAGGGGTCAAAAAATTCACCCCTCCACTTT.

The chain is built from TRBV14 and TRBJ2-1; D uncertain. CDR1 SGHDN and CDR2 FVKESK come from the germline V gene. The CDR3 totals 14 residues. Trimming left V 3 bases short and J 6 bases short, with 12 bases between. The CDR3 loop reads CASSQSRTVNEQFF. Here the CDR3 DNA reads TGTGCCAGCAGCCAGTCGAGGACGGTCAATGAGCAGTTCTTC.

This clonotype was seen only a few times. The J gene is TRBJ2-3, the V gene TRBV4-3; D gene unclear. In germline, CDR1 is LGHNA, CDR2 YSLEER. The CDR3 contains 14 residues. The ends were cut back, 0 bases at V and 9 bases at J, with 13 bases in the middle. CDR3 in amino acids: CASSQERLVDTQYF. The CDR3, as DNA: TGCGCCAGCAGCCAAGAGAGGCTAGTCGACACGCAGTATTTT.

This clonotype is termed large (0.1 to 1%). The V call is TRBV29-1, the J call TRBJ2-1, with 8 bases matching TRBD2. Germline V CDR1 and CDR2: SQVTM, ANQGSEA. The CDR3 has 13 residues. The trim removed 6 bases at V and 4 bases at J, leaving 5 bases unmatched. Here the CDR3 reads CSVELAGYNEQFF. The CDR3 region has the DNA TGCAGCGTGGAGCTAGCGGGTTACAATGAGCAGTTCTTC.

This clonotype came up many times. The chain combines TRBV18 with TRBJ1-1; TRBD1 aligns across 8 bases. V gave up 3 bases and J gave up 6 bases; unmatched junction bases: 18. The CDR3 runs to 18 residues. Germline V gives CDR1 KGHSH, CDR2 LQKENI. The CDR3 here is CASSPRGLGYGLSPEAFF. CDR3 nucleotide sequence: TGTGCCAGCTCACCCAGGGGGCTCGGGTATGGATTATCTCCTGAAGCTTTCTTT.

The table lists this clonotype with a few counts. This chain uses TRBV29-1 with TRBJ1-2; D ambiguous. V lost 7 bases to trimming and J lost 8 bases, with 20 bases between them. CDR3 length: 13 residues. The V gene's germline CDR1 is SQVTM and CDR2 ANQGSEA. CDR3 sequence: CSAGSPRDRGYTF. The CDR3 DNA reads as TGCAGCGCCGGATCCCCAAGGGATAGGGGCTACACCTTC.